This T cell receptor beta chain was captured in a study of shared clonotypes between healthy human individuals. Study-level information: Each donor contributed plates that comprised three CD4 naive, three CD4 memory, two CD8 naive and one CD8 memory. Study-level points and caveats: Sampling covered blood only; tissue repertoires likely differ.

TCRdb's copy holds only in-frame clones and misses some; the assay was immunoSEQ multiplex PCR. Among about 2 million clones listed, roughly 94% were seen once. This CDR3 is built from 15 residues. Trimming took 1 base from V and 0 from J, leaving 12 bases between them. The germline gives CDR1 GTSNPN, CDR2 SVGIG (reference sequence). Comments on this clone: Its antigen remains unidentified.

The sequenced sample consisted of naive CD4+ T cells sorted from blood. Sample subset: CD45RA+ positively selected. The receptor comes from a man aged 18 to 35 in good health. The chain is built from TRBV30 and TRBJ1-2; D gene ambiguous. The CDR3 loop is CAWSDTDAANYGYTF. The CDR3 nucleotides read TGTGCCTGGAGTGATACAGACGCAGCTAACTATGGCTACACCTTC.